This T cell receptor (beta chain) was obtained from a study of cytomegalovirus exposure and HLA in healthy donors. Notes on the study in general: Researchers catalogued approximately 160 TCR beta chains as cytomegalovirus-associated. TCR clusters originating in the first cohort tended to co-occur in the 100 to 150 validation repertoires, according to a later analysis.

Assay used: immunoSEQ multiplex PCR; TCRdb lists only in-frame clones, some missing. The sample shows about 220,000 clones, around nine tenths of them seen only once. Germline CDR1 is SGHAT and CDR2 is FQNNGV. The CDR3 is made up of 17 amino acids. With V trimmed by 3 bases and J by 6 bases, 10 bases remained unmatched. A remark on this clone: Its target is unknown.

The sample was PBMCs. The sequence came from a woman aged 18-35 years in good health and CMV-seronegative. V is TRBV11-2 and J is TRBJ2-7, with TRBD2 identical over 14 bases. The DNA of the CDR3 is TGTGCCAGCAGCTTTTTCTCCGGGACTAGCGGGAGTGGCGAGCAGTACTTC. The encoded protein is CASSFFSGTSGSGEQYF.